Listed here is a single T cell receptor beta chain. The data stem from a study of blood T cell repertoires in COVID-19. Whole-study context: Some COVID-19 samples were acute and others convalescent; all came from the United States, Italy and Spain.

CDR1 SEHNR and CDR2 FQNEAQ come from the germline V gene (reference sequence). The CDR3 runs to 16 residues. V lost 3 bases to trimming and J lost 0 bases; unmatched junction nucleotides: 5. Original methodology: Reference gene primer amplification yielded estimated nucleated cell counts. TCRdb's table, derived via immunoSEQ multiplex PCR, lists solely in-frame clones and lacks some. V, J and clone size are taken as reported in that table, and D and trimming were inferred from the DNA itself. The sample lists roughly 95,000 clones, about 80% occurring once. The receptor comes from a human donor in a cohort sampled during active COVID-19. Sample: peripheral blood. The chain is built from TRBV7-9 and TRBJ2-1; 7 positions match TRBD2. DNA of the CDR3: TGTGCCAGCAGCTTCTCCCTAGCGGACTCCTACAATGAGCAGTTCTTC. It codes for CASSFSLADSYNEQFF.